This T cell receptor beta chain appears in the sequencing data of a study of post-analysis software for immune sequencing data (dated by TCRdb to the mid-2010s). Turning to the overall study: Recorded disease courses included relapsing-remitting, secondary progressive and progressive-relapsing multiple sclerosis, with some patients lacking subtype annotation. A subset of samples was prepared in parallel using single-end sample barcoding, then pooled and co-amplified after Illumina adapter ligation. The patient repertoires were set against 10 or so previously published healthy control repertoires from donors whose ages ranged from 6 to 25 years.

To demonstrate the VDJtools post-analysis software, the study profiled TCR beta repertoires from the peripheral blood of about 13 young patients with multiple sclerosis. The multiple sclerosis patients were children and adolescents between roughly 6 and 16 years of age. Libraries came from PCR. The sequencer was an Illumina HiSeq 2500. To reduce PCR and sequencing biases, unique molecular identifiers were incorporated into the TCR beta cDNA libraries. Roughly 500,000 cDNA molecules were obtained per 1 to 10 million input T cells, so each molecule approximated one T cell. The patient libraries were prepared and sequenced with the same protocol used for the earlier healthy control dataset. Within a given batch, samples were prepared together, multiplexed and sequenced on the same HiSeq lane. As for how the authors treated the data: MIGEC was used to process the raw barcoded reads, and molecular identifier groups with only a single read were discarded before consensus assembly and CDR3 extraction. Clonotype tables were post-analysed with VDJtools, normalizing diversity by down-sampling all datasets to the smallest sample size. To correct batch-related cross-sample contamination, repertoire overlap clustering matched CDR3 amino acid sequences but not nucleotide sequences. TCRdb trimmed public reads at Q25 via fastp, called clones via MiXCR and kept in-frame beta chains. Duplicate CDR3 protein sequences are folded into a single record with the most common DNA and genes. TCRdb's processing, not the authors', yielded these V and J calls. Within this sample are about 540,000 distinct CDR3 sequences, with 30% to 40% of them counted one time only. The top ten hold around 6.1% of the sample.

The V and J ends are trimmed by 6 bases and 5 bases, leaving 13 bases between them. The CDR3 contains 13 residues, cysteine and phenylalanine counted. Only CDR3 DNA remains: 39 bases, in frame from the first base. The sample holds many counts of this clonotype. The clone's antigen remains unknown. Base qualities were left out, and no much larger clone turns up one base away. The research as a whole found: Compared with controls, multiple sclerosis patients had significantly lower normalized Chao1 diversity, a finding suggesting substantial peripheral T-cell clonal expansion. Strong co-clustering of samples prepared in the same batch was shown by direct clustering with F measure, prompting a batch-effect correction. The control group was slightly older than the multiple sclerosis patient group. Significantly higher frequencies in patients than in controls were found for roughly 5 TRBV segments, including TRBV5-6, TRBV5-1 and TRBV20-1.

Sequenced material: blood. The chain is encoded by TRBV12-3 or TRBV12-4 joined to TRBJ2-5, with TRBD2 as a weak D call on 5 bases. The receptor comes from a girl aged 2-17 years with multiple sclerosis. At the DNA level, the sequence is TGTGCCAGCAGCCCTCCCGGGGAGGAGACCCAGTACTTC. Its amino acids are CASSPPGEETQYF.